This T cell receptor beta chain originates from a study of radiotherapy plus CTLA-4 blockade in lung cancer. About the research overall: Objective responses arose in about 18% of patients, and 25% to 35% experienced disease control. Study-wide points: Expansion in blood of tumor-derived TCR clones was seen after radiotherapy plus ipilimumab. Interferon-beta, together with early blood T cell clone dynamics, reportedly best predicted response.

Focal radiation with ipilimumab CTLA-4 blockade was given to patients with chemo-refractory metastatic non-small-cell lung cancer. For this clone: Antigen unknown.

Repertoires were generated with immunoSEQ multiplex PCR, while TCRdb's copy carries only in-frame clones and drops some. In the table there are approximately 45,000 clones, 63% of which are singletons. Deletions cut 5 bases from V and 0 bases from J, with 14 bases between. The CDR3 loop spans 16 amino acids. Germline V gene data show CDR1 as SEHNR and CDR2 as FQNEAQ (reference sequence). The TCR comes from a human donor with non-small cell lung cancer who had a partial response to radiotherapy plus ipilimumab. Sequences were derived from peripheral blood, sampled from a patient treated with radiotherapy plus ipilimumab. The chain combines TRBV7-9 with TRBJ2-1; tentatively, D is TRBD2 (5 bases). For the CDR3, the DNA is TGTGCCAGCAGCACAGACTGGGCGGGCTCCTACAATGAGCAGTTCTTC. Translated: CASSTDWAGSYNEQFF.